The 3 T cell receptor beta chains given below trace back to one sample, sequenced in a study of blood T cell repertoires in COVID-19. The method was immunoSEQ multiplex PCR; TCRdb's version includes in-frame clones alone and lacks a portion of them. Of tens of thousands of clones in the sample, roughly 86% were seen once. Source material: peripheral blood. These receptors were taken from a man aged 40-49 years with active COVID-19.

This clone appeared a few times. This chain connects TRBV28 to TRBJ2-3; TRBD2 matches at 9 bases. The CDR3 is made up of 18 amino acids. Germline V gene lookup returns CDR1 MDHEN and CDR2 SYDVKM. J was trimmed by 0 bases and V by 6 bases; bases with no gene match: 13. CDR3 residues: CASSLGGGLATSTDTQYF. Here the CDR3 DNA reads TGTGCCAGCAGCCTTGGTGGCGGACTAGCGACTAGCACAGATACGCAGTATTTT.

This clone was observed a single time. The chain couples TRBV28 to TRBJ2-5, with TRBD1 as a possible D gene (5 bases). There are 15 residues in the CDR3. Looked up from germline, CDR1 is MDHEN and CDR2 is SYDVKM. V lost 3 bases to trimming and J lost 1 base, with 12 bases between them. CDR3 nucleotide sequence: TGTGCCAGCAGTTTGGCAGGGCACGGCCAAGAGACCCAGTACTTC. Amino acid sequence: CASSLAGHGQETQYF.

The genes are TRBV18 and TRBJ1-2, with no clear D. Germline loops: CDR1 KGHSH, CDR2 LQKENI. The ends were cut back, 2 bases at V and 8 bases at J, with 15 bases in the middle. The CDR3 spans 14 residues. The CDR3 DNA reads TGTGCCAGCTCACCATCCGTGGGTGGAGAGGGCTACACCTTC. As protein: CASSPSVGGEGYTF.